These 30 T cell receptor beta chains originate from one sample sequenced in a study of Graves' ophthalmopathy and Graves' hyperthyroidism. Investigators amplified TCR beta CDR3 regions from RNA transcripts. Following a first-round RT-PCR that used HTBI primers, a second-round multiplex PCR was carried out. TCRdb fed the multiplex PCR reads into MiXCR, producing one record per CDR3 protein. The sample has hundreds of thousands of distinct CDR3 sequences, about 22% seen once. The sequenced sample consisted of peripheral blood. The receptors stem from a woman aged 45 to 65 with Graves' ophthalmopathy.

This chain connects TRBV24-1 to TRBJ1-1, with TRBD1 as a possible D gene (5 bases). The CDR3 is 14 residues long. The V gene lost 11 bases and the J gene lost 3 bases, with 18 bases spanning the gap. The germline gives CDR1 KGHDR, CDR2 SFDVKD. The chain's CDR3 is CASRGGHADTEAFF. CDR3 DNA sequence: TGTGCCAGCAGAGGTGGACACGCGGACACTGAAGCTTTCTTT.

This clonotype was seen many times. The J gene is TRBJ2-3, the V gene TRBV19; 7 bases line up with TRBD1. The CDR3 extends over 13 amino acids. V gave up 10 bases and J gave up 2 bases; unmatched junction bases: 6. Germline CDR1 LNHDA, CDR2 SQIVND (reference sequence). The DNA of the CDR3 is TGTGCCATCCGGGACAGAGACACAGATACGCAGTATTTT. Its translation is CAIRDRDTDTQYF.

V gene TRBV15 combines with J gene TRBJ1-6, with TRBD1 matching 7 bases. The germline gives CDR1 LNHNV, CDR2 YYDKDF (reference sequence). The J segment lost 14 bases and the V segment lost 2 bases, leaving 18 bases of the junction unmatched. This CDR3 comprises 17 residues. The CDR3 DNA reads TGTGCCACCAGCAGATCCGGGACAGCCTCGATTGGGGGAACCCTCCACTTT. Its protein product is CATSRSGTASIGGTLHF. Looking up the rest from reference TRBV15 and TRBJ1-6 gives the full variable domain: DAMVIQNPRYQVTQFGKPVTLSCSQTLNHNVMYWYQQKSSQAPKLLFHYYDKDFNNEADTPDNFQSRRPNTSFCFLDIRSPGLGDTAMYLCATSRSGTASIGGTLHFGNGTRLTVT.

This sequence joins TRBV24-1 and TRBJ1-1; D is possibly TRBD1 (6 bases). The CDR3 totals 13 residues. The V end lost 7 bases, the J end lost 1 base, and 9 bases lay between the germline ends. CDR1 and CDR2 (germline): KGHDR, SFDVKD. The CDR3 sequence: CATSLTGNTEAFF. The CDR3 DNA reads as TGTGCCACCAGCCTGACAGGGAACACTGAAGCTTTCTTT.

This clonotype has only a few counts. The chain couples TRBV9 to TRBJ2-2, with D possibly TRBD2 on 5 matching bases. The CDR3 is made up of 14 amino acids. Germline V gives CDR1 SGDLS, CDR2 YYNGEE. V lost 3 bases to trimming and J lost 7 bases, with 13 bases between them. The CDR3 DNA reads TGTGCCAGCAGCGGTACTAGTTCCCACGGGGAGCTGTTTTTT. This codes for CASSGTSSHGELFF. Supplemented by reference TRBV9 and TRBJ2-2, the full variable domain reads DSGVTQTPKHLITATGQRVTLRCSPRSGDLSVYWYQQSLDQGLQFLIQYYNGEERAKGNILERFSAQQFPDLHSELNLSSLELGDSALYFCASSGTSSHGELFFGEGSRLTVL.

Many counts were recorded for this clonotype. V is TRBV11-2 and J is TRBJ2-7; D not resolved. Trimming removed 0 bases at V and 3 bases at J, with 15 bases between. The CDR3 spans 16 residues. CDR1 and CDR2 (germline): SGHAT, FQNNGV. The CDR3 DNA follows: TGTGCCAGCAGCTTAGACATCCCTTCTGGGGTCTACGAGCAGTACTTC. Translation: CASSLDIPSGVYEQYF.

This clonotype was detected many times. The V gene is TRBV6-1, the J gene TRBJ1-5; TRBD1 might be the D (6 bases). Germline-derived CDR1 and CDR2 are MNHNS and SASEGT. This CDR3 has 13 amino acids. The ends were cut back, 3 bases at V and 11 bases at J, with 14 bases in the middle. The CDR3 sequence: CASSEPNREAQHF. The CDR3 nucleotides are TGTGCCAGCAGTGAGCCTAACAGGGAGGCCCAGCATTTT.

The V gene is TRBV20-1, the J gene TRBJ2-7; 9 nucleotides align to TRBD2. This CDR3 has 13 amino acids. V dropped 0 bases and J dropped 6; count of bases not matched to a gene: 3. CDR1 and CDR2 (germline): DFQATT, SNEGSKA (reference sequence). The CDR3 DNA is TGCAGTGCTAGAGATGGGACTAGCCTCGAGCAGTACTTC. It encodes CSARDGTSLEQYF.

This clonotype showed up many times. The chain is built from TRBV12-3 or TRBV12-4 and TRBJ1-1, with TRBD1 identical over 7 bases. With 5 bases clipped from V and 4 bases from J, the junction kept 13 bases outside the gene matches. The CDR3 consists of 16 residues. The CDR3 DNA follows: TGTGCCAGCAGTCCCCCCCGGACAGGAGGTAGCACTGAAGCTTTCTTT. Translation gives CASSPPRTGGSTEAFF.

This clonotype was observed many times. The chain recombines TRBV29-1 with TRBJ2-7; perhaps TRBD2 as D (6 bases). Trimming shortened V by 7 bases and J by 1 base, and 11 bases separated the two germline ends. The CDR3 is 12 residues long. Germline CDR1 is SQVTM and CDR2 is ANQGSEA. This CDR3 is CSATTSSYEQYF. Written as DNA, the CDR3 is TGCAGCGCCACGACTAGTTCCTACGAGCAGTACTTC.

In this sample, this clonotype turned up many times. The rearrangement uses TRBV6-2 or TRBV6-3 and TRBJ2-7; no definite D call. Germline CDR1 reads MNHEY; CDR2 reads SVGEGT. V shed 2 bases and J shed 4 bases, with 9 bases lying between them. The CDR3 loop spans 13 amino acids. As DNA, the CDR3 is TGTGCCAGCAGTTACCAGCCCACTTACGAGCAGTACTTC. Translated, it gives CASSYQPTYEQYF.

This clonotype turned up a few times. The chain joins TRBV19 to TRBJ1-6; tentative D call: TRBD1 (5 bases). This CDR3 is 17 amino acids long. V was clipped by 7 bases and J by 0 bases, with 16 bases between them. CDR1 is LNHDA and CDR2 is SQIVND in the germline V gene (reference sequence). The CDR3 DNA sequence: TGTGCCAGTACCGGGGCCGTTTGGGGCTCCTATAATTCACCCCTCCACTTT. This gives the protein CASTGAVWGSYNSPLHF.

As to this clonotype: This may arise from a read error, as a much more abundant clone is one base away. This chain connects TRBV28 to TRBJ2-7; D could derive from TRBD1 or TRBD2 (5 bases each). Trimming took 6 bases from V and 5 from J, leaving 8 bases between them. This CDR3 contains 11 residues. In germline, CDR1 is MDHEN, CDR2 SYDVKM. The CDR3 DNA follows: TGTGCCAGCAGGAGGGGCCACGAGCAGTACTTC. Amino acid sequence: CASRRGHEQYF.

This clonotype was detected many times. This rearrangement joins TRBV12-3 or TRBV12-4 to TRBJ2-7; perhaps TRBD2 as D (6 bases). V gave up 7 bases and J gave up 0 bases, with 7 bases separating them. The CDR3 extends over 12 amino acids. The DNA of the CDR3 is TGTGCCAGCACTAGCGACTCCTACGAGCAGTACTTC. This encodes CASTSDSYEQYF.

This chain uses TRBV18 with TRBJ2-2; maybe TRBD2 (5 bases). V gave up 0 bases and J gave up 1 base, with 6 bases separating them. The CDR3 consists of 15 residues. Germline V gene sequence: CDR1 KGHSH, CDR2 LQKENI. CDR3 residues: CASSPPRGNTGELFF. In DNA, the CDR3 is TGTGCCAGCTCACCACCTCGGGGGAACACCGGGGAGCTGTTTTTT.

This clonotype showed up many times. The chain has TRBV28 and TRBJ2-7; D remains unclear. V was trimmed by 3 bases and J by 11 bases, leaving 8 bases between them. CDR3 length: 10 amino acids. CDR1 and CDR2 (germline): MDHEN, SYDVKM. The CDR3 sequence is CASSFKQKYF. The CDR3 region has the DNA TGTGCCAGCAGTTTTAAACAGAAGTACTTC.

This clonotype came up a few times. Because the CDR3 is missing its conserved closing phenylalanine or tryptophan, this is likely a read error. The rearrangement uses TRBV7-9 and TRBJ2-7; D is perhaps TRBD2 (6 bases). The CDR3 runs to 14 residues. V lost 1 base and J 3 bases, leaving 10 bases between the germline ends. Germline assignment: CDR1 SEHNR and CDR2 FQNEAQ (reference sequence). For the CDR3, the DNA is TGTGCCAGCAGCTTAGTGGGGGACTTCTACGAGCAGTACATC. Translation gives CASSLVGDFYEQYI.

This clonotype was found a few times. The V and J genes are TRBV7-2 and TRBJ1-2; no reliable D call. The CDR3 runs 13 residues. V lost 5 bases to trimming and J lost 5 bases, with 12 bases between them. Germline lookup yields CDR1 SGHTA and CDR2 FQGNSA. The CDR3: CASSLAGRYGYTF. Written as DNA, the CDR3 is TGTGCCAGCAGCCTGGCGGGGAGGTATGGCTACACCTTC.

This clonotype has ten or more counts. The rearrangement links TRBV13 to TRBJ2-1; D might be TRBD1 or TRBD2, each matching 6 bases. V was trimmed by 5 bases and J by 14 bases, leaving 16 bases between them. Per germline, CDR1 PRHDT and CDR2 FYEKMQ (reference sequence). The CDR3 is 12 amino acids. CDR3: CASSPDRRDKFF. Written as DNA, the CDR3 is TGTGCCAGCAGCCCGGACCGGAGGGACAAGTTCTTC.

This clonotype came up many times. The rearrangement links TRBV12-3 or TRBV12-4 to TRBJ2-2; 8 bases align to TRBD2. The CDR3 contains 16 residues. Germline trimming cut 1 base from V and 3 bases from J; bases unmatched to any gene: 4. CDR3 protein: CASSLVRGADTGELFF. CDR3 bases: TGTGCCAGCAGTTTAGTGCGGGGGGCGGACACCGGGGAGCTGTTTTTT.

V is TRBV2 and J is TRBJ2-2; 7 nucleotides line up with TRBD1. In germline, CDR1 is SNHLY, CDR2 FYNNEI. V lost 3 bases to trimming and J lost 3 bases; unmatched junction nucleotides: 1. The CDR3 covers 14 residues. The CDR3 DNA is TGTGCCAGCAGTGACGACAGGGACACCGGGGAGCTGTTTTTT. It encodes CASSDDRDTGELFF.

The CDR3 region is CAWRSAQGLRSSPLHF. In nucleotides, the CDR3 is TGTGCCTGGAGAAGTGCACAGGGGCTTCGCAGTTCACCCCTCCACTTT. The chain couples TRBV30 to TRBJ1-6; 7 bases line up with TRBD1. Germline V gene data show CDR1 as GTSNPN and CDR2 as SVGIG (reference sequence). Germline trimming cut 3 bases from V and 9 bases from J; bases unmatched to any gene: 14. The CDR3 consists of 16 residues.

This clonotype was counted a few times. The CDR3 region is CATLEKDSTPYEQYF. The CDR3 DNA is TGTGCCACCCTCGAGAAGGACTCCACCCCTTACGAGCAGTACTTC. The chain employs TRBV2 and TRBJ2-7; tentative D call: TRBD2 (5 bases). This CDR3 region has 15 residues. CDR1 SNHLY and CDR2 FYNNEI come from the germline V gene. Deletions cut 10 bases from V and 4 bases from J, with 23 bases between.

Regarding this clonotype: A much bigger clone sits one base away, suggesting this may be a read error. The chain uses TRBV6-2 or TRBV6-3 and TRBJ2-6; TRBD1 agrees at 10 bases. Germline CDR1 MNHEY, CDR2 SVGEGT. The CDR3 is made up of 18 amino acids. The CDR3 DNA reads as TGTGCCCGCAGTTACGGGGGACAGGGGAGCTCTGGGGCCAACGTCCTGACTTTC. It yields the protein CARSYGGQGSSGANVLTF.

The V gene is TRBV27, the J gene TRBJ1-2, with TRBD1 as a possible D gene (5 bases). The V and J ends lost 2 bases and 8 bases respectively, with 15 bases between them. CDR1 is MNHEY and CDR2 is SMNVEV in the germline V gene (reference sequence). The CDR3 totals 14 residues. The CDR3: CASSLNVRGVGYTF. The CDR3 nucleotides read TGTGCCAGCAGTTTAAACGTTAGGGGCGTAGGCTACACCTTC.

This clonotype has at least ten counts. The chain has TRBV6-2 or TRBV6-3 and TRBJ1-5, with TRBD1 identical over 9 bases. Germline V gives CDR1 MNHEY, CDR2 SVGEGT. The CDR3 sequence is 18 residues long. The trim removed 0 bases at V and 0 bases at J, leaving 6 bases unmatched. CDR3 coding DNA: TGTGCCAGCAGTTACTCCGGGACAGGGACCTATAGCAATCAGCCCCAGCATTTT. Protein product: CASSYSGTGTYSNQPQHF.

This clonotype was detected ten times or more. The chain uses TRBV15 and TRBJ1-5; TRBD1 is a possible D gene (6 bases). V lost 0 bases to trimming and J lost 4 bases, with 13 bases between them. Germline loops: CDR1 LNHNV, CDR2 YYDKDF (reference sequence). This CDR3 has 16 amino acids. The CDR3 DNA reads TGTGCCACCAGCAGAGATCTCGGGGGCTCGAATCAGCCCCAGCATTTT. Protein sequence: CATSRDLGGSNQPQHF.

There are many counts of this clonotype. CDR3 in amino acids: CASSESGTGQPQHF. The CDR3 DNA reads TGTGCCAGCAGTGAATCCGGGACAGGTCAGCCCCAGCATTTT. The V gene is TRBV6-1, the J gene TRBJ1-5; 8 positions agree with TRBD1. V shed 2 bases, J shed 6 bases, and the junction held 3 bases outside the gene matches. Germline V lookup: CDR1 MNHNS, CDR2 SASEGT. This CDR3 is built from 14 residues.

This clonotype turned up a few times. The rearrangement joins TRBV7-9 to TRBJ2-3; D is undetermined. This CDR3 spans 14 amino acids. V was cut by 5 bases and J by 3 bases, with 12 bases left in between. CDR1 and CDR2 from the germline V gene are SEHNR and FQNEAQ (reference sequence). For the CDR3, the DNA is TGTGCCAGCAGCGTTAGTGCGAGTACAGATACGCAGTATTTT. Translating gives CASSVSASTDTQYF.

This clonotype was picked up many times. The genes are TRBV19 and TRBJ1-1; D not certain. This CDR3 contains 14 residues. Germline V gene sequence: CDR1 LNHDA, CDR2 SQIVND (reference sequence). Trimming left V 3 bases short and J 0 bases short, with 8 bases between. The CDR3 coding sequence is TGTGCCAGTAGTATTGCAGGTATGAACACTGAAGCTTTCTTT. Translated, it gives CASSIAGMNTEAFF.